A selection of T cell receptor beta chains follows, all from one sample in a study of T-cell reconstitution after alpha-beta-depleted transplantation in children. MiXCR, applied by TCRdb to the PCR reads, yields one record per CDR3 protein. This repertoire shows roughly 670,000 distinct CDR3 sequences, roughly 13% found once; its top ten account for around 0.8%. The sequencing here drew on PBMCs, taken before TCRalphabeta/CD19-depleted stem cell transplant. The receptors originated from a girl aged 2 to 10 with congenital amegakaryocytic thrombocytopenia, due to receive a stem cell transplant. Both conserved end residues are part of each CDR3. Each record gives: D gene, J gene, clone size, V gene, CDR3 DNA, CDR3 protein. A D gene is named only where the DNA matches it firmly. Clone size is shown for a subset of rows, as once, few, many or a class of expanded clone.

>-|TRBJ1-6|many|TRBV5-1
TGCGCCAGCAGGGGCGAGGGGCGCTTTTCACCCCTCCACTTT
CASRGEGRFSPLHF
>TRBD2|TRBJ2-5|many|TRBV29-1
TGCAGCGTTGGAATGGTAGCGGGAGTCAAAGAGACCCAGTACTTC
CSVGMVAGVKETQYF
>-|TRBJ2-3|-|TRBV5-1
TGCGCCAGCAGCTTGGGCGGGGGCGCGTCAGATACGCAGTATTTT
CASSLGGGASDTQYF
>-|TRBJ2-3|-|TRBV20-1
TGCAGTGCCAGAACAGCTAGCACAGATACGCAGTATTTT
CSARTASTDTQYF
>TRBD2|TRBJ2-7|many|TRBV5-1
TGCGCCAGCAGCTTGGTACCCTACGGGACTAGCGAGCAGTACTTC
CASSLVPYGTSEQYF
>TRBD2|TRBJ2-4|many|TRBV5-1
TGCGCCAGCAGCTTCCGCGGGAGGACCCAGGACATTCAGTACTTC
CASSFRGRTQDIQYF
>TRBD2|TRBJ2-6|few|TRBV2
TGTGCCAGCAGTAGCCCACTAGCGGGACTCTCTGGGGCCAACGTCCTGACTTTC
CASSSPLAGLSGANVLTF
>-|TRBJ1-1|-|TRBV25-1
TGTGCCAGTGGGGTAGGTGACACTGAAGCTTTCTTT
CASGVGDTEAFF
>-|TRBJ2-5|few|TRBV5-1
TGCGCCAGCAGCTTGGAGGTTATGGAGACCCAGTACTTC
CASSLEVMETQYF
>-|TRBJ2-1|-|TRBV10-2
TGCGCCAGCAGTGTCGACGGGGGCCTATACAATGAGCAGTTCTTC
CASSVDGGLYNEQFF
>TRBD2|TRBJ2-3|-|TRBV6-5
TGTGCCAGCAGTTACTCTAGCGGGAGTCTCCATGTCACAGATACGCAGTATTTT
CASSYSSGSLHVTDTQYF
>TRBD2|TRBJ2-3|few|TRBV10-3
TGTGCCATCAGCGTGCAACTAGCGGCTAGCACAGATACGCAGTATTTT
CAISVQLAASTDTQYF
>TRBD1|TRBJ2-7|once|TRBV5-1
TGCGCCAGCAGCTTGGAGGGACAGTACGAGCAGTACTTC
CASSLEGQYEQYF
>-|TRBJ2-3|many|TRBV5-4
TGTGCCAGCAGCCGAGAGCTGGGAGGTACAGATACGCAGTATTTT
CASSRELGGTDTQYF
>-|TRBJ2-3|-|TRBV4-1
TGCGCCAGCAGCCAACCCCAGGGGCGGCAGTATTTT
CASSQPQGRQYF
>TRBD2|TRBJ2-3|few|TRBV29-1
TGCAGCGTTGTCCCAGCGGGAGGGGAAGTTACGCAGTATTTT
CSVVPAGGEVTQYF
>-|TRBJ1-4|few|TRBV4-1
TGCGCCAGCAGCCAAGGGCCAGGGAGGACTAATGAAAAACTGTTTTTT
CASSQGPGRTNEKLFF
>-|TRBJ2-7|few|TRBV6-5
TGTGCCAGCAGTTATTCAGCCCGTGGGGAGCAGTACTTC
CASSYSARGEQYF
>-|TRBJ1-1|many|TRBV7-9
TGTGCCAGCAGCAGTTCACATTTTGAAGCTTTCTTT
CASSSSHFEAFF